This TCR beta chain appears in the sequencing data of a study of Ad26.COV2.S vaccination and SARS-CoV-2 variants. For the study at large: In the study, Ad26.COV2.S was injected intramuscularly once, or twice 56 days apart. Notes on the study in general: Placebo recipients showed lower spike-specific TCR breadth than vaccinees. Vaccine and placebo recipients had similar non-spike TCR breadth.

The table came from immunoSEQ multiplex PCR; TCRdb's copy has only in-frame clones and leaves some out. The sample lists about 480,000 clones, 70% to 90% seen once, with about 13% in the top ten. Notes on this clone: Its matching antigen is unknown.

Treatment of the sample: 19 received Ad26.COV2.S at low or high dose, single or two shots; about 5 received placebo; per-sample allocation not given. Sampling was performed 63 days after the first vaccine or placebo injection. There are 13 residues in the CDR3. Germline V gene sequence: CDR1 SGHTA, CDR2 FQGTGA. Trimming took off 5 bases at V and 7 bases at J, with 12 bases between the two ends. The V gene is TRBV7-3, the J gene TRBJ2-1; D remains ambiguous. Sequenced material: peripheral blood, taken in a trial of Ad26.COV2.S vaccine versus placebo. The TCR comes from a person aged 18-65 years who received the Ad26.COV2.S COVID-19 vaccine or a placebo. The CDR3 DNA reads as TGTGCCAGCAGCCGCGGCTTAGGGAATGAGCAGTTCTTC. Translated: CASSRGLGNEQFF.